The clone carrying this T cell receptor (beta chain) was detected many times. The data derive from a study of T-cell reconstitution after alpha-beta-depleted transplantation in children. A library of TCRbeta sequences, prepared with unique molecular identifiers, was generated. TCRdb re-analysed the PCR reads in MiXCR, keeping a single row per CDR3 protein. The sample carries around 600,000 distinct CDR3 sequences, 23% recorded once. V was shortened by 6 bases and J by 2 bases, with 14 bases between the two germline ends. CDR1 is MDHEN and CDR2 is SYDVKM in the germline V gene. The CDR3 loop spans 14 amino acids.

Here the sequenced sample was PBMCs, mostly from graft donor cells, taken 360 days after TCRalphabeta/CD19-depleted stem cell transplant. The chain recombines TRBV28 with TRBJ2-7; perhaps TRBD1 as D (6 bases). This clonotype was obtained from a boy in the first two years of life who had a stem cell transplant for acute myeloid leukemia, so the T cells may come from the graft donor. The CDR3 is CASRSTGSPYEQYF. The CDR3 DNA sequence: TGTGCCAGCAGGTCTACAGGGAGCCCCTACGAGCAGTACTTC.